The source of this TCR beta chain is a study of blood T cell repertoires in COVID-19. Under the authors' procedure: Using reference gene primer amplification, nucleated cell counts were estimated. Data came from immunoSEQ multiplex PCR; TCRdb stores just in-frame clones and leaves some out. V, J and clone size were drawn from that table, and D and trimming were deduced from the DNA. The sample has about 130,000 clones, about 80% seen once; the top ten hold approximately 9.1%. Clinical history reported by participants formed the basis on which cohorts were assigned. The CDR3 loop spans 17 amino acids. Germline trimming cut 3 bases from V and 6 bases from J; bases unmatched to any gene: 11. CDR1 and CDR2 (germline): SEHNR, FQNEAQ (reference sequence).

The sequencing input was PBMCs or T cells enriched from blood (not recorded which). This chain uses TRBV7-9 with TRBJ1-6; 7 bases line up with TRBD1. This receptor was obtained from a man aged 50 to 60 who had recovered from COVID-19. The CDR3 DNA sequence: TGTGCCAGCAGCTTGGAGCTAACGGGACAGATTAATTCACCCCTCCACTTT. The encoded protein is CASSLELTGQINSPLHF. The entire variable domain, with the rest obtained from reference TRBV7-9 and TRBJ1-6, is as follows: DTGVSQNPRHKITKRGQNVTFRCDPISEHNRLYWYRQTLGQGPEFLTYFQNEAQLEKSRLLSDRFSAERPKGSFSTLEIQRTEQGDSAMYLCASSLELTGQINSPLHFGNGTRLTVT.